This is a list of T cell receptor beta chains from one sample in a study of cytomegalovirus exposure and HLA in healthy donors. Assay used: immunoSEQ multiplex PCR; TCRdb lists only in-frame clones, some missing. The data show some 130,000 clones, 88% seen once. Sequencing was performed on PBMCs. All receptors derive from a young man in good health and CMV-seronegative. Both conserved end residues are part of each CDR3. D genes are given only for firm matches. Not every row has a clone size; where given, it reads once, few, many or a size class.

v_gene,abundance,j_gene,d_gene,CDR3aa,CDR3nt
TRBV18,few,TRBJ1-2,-,CASSPRFGGFNYGYTF,TGTGCCAGCTCACCCAGGTTCGGGGGTTTCAACTATGGCTACACCTTC
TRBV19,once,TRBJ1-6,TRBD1,CASTTTGTGHSPLHF,TGTGCCAGTACCACGACCGGGACAGGGCATTCACCCCTCCACTTT
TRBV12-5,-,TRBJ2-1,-,CARSPPGSGEQFF,TGTGCTAGATCCCCGCCAGGCTCAGGTGAGCAGTTCTTC
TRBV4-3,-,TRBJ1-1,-,CASSQDNRWTEAFF,TGCGCCAGCAGCCAAGATAACAGGTGGACTGAAGCTTTCTTT
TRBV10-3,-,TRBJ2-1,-,CAISEANLGWQFF,TGTGCCATCAGTGAGGCCAACCTCGGTTGGCAGTTCTTC
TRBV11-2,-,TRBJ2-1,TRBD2,CASSLVSSGRIEQFF,TGTGCCAGCAGCTTAGTGTCTAGCGGGAGAATTGAGCAGTTCTTC
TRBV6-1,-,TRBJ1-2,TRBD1,CASSDRGQAYYGYTF,TGTGCCAGCAGTGATCGGGGACAGGCGTACTATGGCTACACCTTC
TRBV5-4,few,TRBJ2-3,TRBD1,CASSAAGGGGTDTQYF,TGTGCCAGCAGCGCAGCAGGGGGCGGGGGCACAGATACGCAGTATTTT
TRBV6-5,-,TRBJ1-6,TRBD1,CASSYEGAGNSPLHF,TGTGCCAGCAGTTACGAGGGGGCTGGTAATTCACCCCTCCACTTT
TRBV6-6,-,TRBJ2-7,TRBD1,CASSVDRGTGEQYF,TGTGCCAGCAGTGTCGACAGGGGGACAGGCGAGCAGTACTTC